These 16 T cell receptor beta chains came from one sample sequenced in a study of T cells in Graves' hyperthyroidism and ophthalmopathy. RNA transcripts gave rise to amplified TCR beta CDR3 regions. The HTBI primer set served for first-round RT-PCR of the TCR CDR3. TCRdb reprocessed the multiplex PCR reads via MiXCR and lists one record per CDR3 protein. This sample has around 350,000 distinct CDR3 sequences, with about 15% found just once. The sequencing sample was made of blood. These receptors were obtained from a woman aged 25-40 years with Graves' hyperthyroidism that later progressed to Graves' ophthalmopathy.

The V and J genes are TRBV2 and TRBJ1-2; TRBD1 aligns across 10 bases. J was trimmed by 9 bases and V by 5 bases; bases with no gene match: 9. The CDR3 covers 14 residues. CDR1 is SNHLY and CDR2 is FYNNEI in the germline V gene. This chain's CDR3 is CASSRGQGFSSYTF. The CDR3 coding sequence is TGTGCCAGCAGTCGGGGACAGGGGTTTAGTAGCTACACCTTC.

This clonotype was seen a single time. This chain links TRBV28 with TRBJ2-7; D is possibly TRBD1 (6 bases). V gave up 8 bases and J gave up 0 bases, with 20 bases separating them. Germline-derived CDR1 and CDR2 are MDHEN and SYDVKM. This CDR3 contains 16 residues. The CDR3 DNA follows: TGTGCCAGCGGCCTACAGGGCGATGTGAGCTCCTACGAGCAGTACTTC. It yields the protein CASGLQGDVSSYEQYF.

This chain links TRBV6-2 or TRBV6-3 with TRBJ2-2, with 10 bases matching TRBD2. CDR3 length equals 17 residues. Germline V gene sequence: CDR1 MNHEY, CDR2 SVGEGT. With 6 bases clipped from V and 4 bases from J, the junction kept 11 bases outside the gene matches. CDR3 bases: TGTGCCAGCAGCCAACACGAGACTAGCGGGCCCACCGGGGAGCTGTTTTTT. This gives the protein CASSQHETSGPTGELFF.

CDR3 protein: CSVESDRVDYIQYF. Here the CDR3 DNA reads TGCAGCGTTGAATCCGACAGGGTTGATTACATTCAGTACTTC. The chain has TRBV29-1 and TRBJ2-4; 7 nucleotides agree with TRBD1. V gave up 2 bases and J gave up 8 bases; unmatched junction bases: 9. The CDR3 runs to 14 residues. Germline CDR1 SQVTM, CDR2 ANQGSEA.

This clonotype came up a few times. This chain joins TRBV4-1 and TRBJ1-5; D perhaps matches TRBD1 (6 bases). The V gene's germline CDR1 is MGHRA and CDR2 YSYEKL. The CDR3 is 15 amino acids. The germline V and J ends were trimmed by 2 bases and 7 bases, with 15 bases remaining between them. CDR3 sequence: CASSQQEQGSQPQHF. CDR3 nucleotides: TGCGCCAGCAGCCAACAAGAACAGGGTAGCCAGCCCCAGCATTTT.

This clonotype was seen at least ten times. The chain is built from TRBV29-1 and TRBJ2-7, with 11 bases matching TRBD2. V trimming: 0 bases; J trimming: 2 bases; junction bases outside the gene matches: 6. CDR3 length: 16 amino acids. Per the germline V gene, CDR1 is SQVTM and CDR2 is ANQGSEA. The CDR3 DNA sequence: TGCAGCGTTGAAGACGGAGGTAGCGGGAGGGCCTACGAGCAGTACTTC. This gives the protein CSVEDGGSGRAYEQYF.

This clonotype was recorded at least ten times. The chain couples TRBV12-3 or TRBV12-4 to TRBJ2-1; 10 nucleotides line up with TRBD2. Germline trimming cut 3 bases from V and 9 bases from J; bases unmatched to any gene: 14. CDR3 length equals 17 residues. DNA for the CDR3: TGTGCCAGCAGTTTTGGGGCTAGCGGGGGATTTCCACGTGAGCAGTTCTTC. This codes for CASSFGASGGFPREQFF.

The chain has TRBV9 and TRBJ2-3; TRBD2 matches 8 bases. The length of the CDR3 is 18 residues. CDR1 is SGDLS, CDR2 YYNGEE, per germline. V was clipped by 0 bases and J by 0 bases; unmatched bases: 9. As DNA, the CDR3 is TGTGCCAGCAGCGTAGACCCAGCGGGGGCTTCTAGCACAGATACGCAGTATTTT. Translated, it gives CASSVDPAGASSTDTQYF.

This sequence joins TRBV5-1 and TRBJ2-7, with 8 bases identical to TRBD2. V dropped 0 bases and J dropped 4; count of bases not matched to a gene: 3. The length of the CDR3 is 14 residues. The germline V gene encodes CDR1 SGHRS and CDR2 YFSETQ. CDR3 sequence: CASSLVSGDYEQYF. The DNA of the CDR3 is TGCGCCAGCAGCTTGGTTAGCGGGGATTACGAGCAGTACTTC.

At least ten counts were recorded for this clonotype. The chain carries TRBV6-1 and TRBJ1-2; D unclear. Germline V gene lookup returns CDR1 MNHNS and CDR2 SASEGT. V shed 7 bases and J shed 4 bases, with 16 bases lying between them. The CDR3 consists of 14 residues. CDR3 sequence reads: CASNTDGGLYGYTF. CDR3 bases: TGTGCCAGCAACACAGATGGAGGGCTCTATGGCTACACCTTC.

This clonotype was found many times. The chain has TRBV20-1 and TRBJ1-6; D ambiguous. CDR1 and CDR2 from the germline V gene are DFQATT and SNEGSKA (reference sequence). V was pared by 0 bases and J by 14 bases, with 20 bases between. The CDR3 has 15 residues. This chain's CDR3 is CSARDYSRPEVSLHF. In DNA form, the CDR3 reads TGCAGTGCTAGAGATTATTCGCGCCCTGAAGTGTCCCTCCACTTT.

This clonotype showed up many times. The chain joins TRBV5-1 to TRBJ1-4, with a weak D call TRBD1 (6 bases). Germline values: CDR1 SGHRS, CDR2 YFSETQ. Between the trimmed V and J ends, which lost 4 bases and 3 bases, there was a span of 16 bases. The CDR3 covers 16 residues. The CDR3 DNA sequence: TGCGCCAGCAGCCAAGACGCAGGGGCGCCTAATGAAAAACTGTTTTTT. It yields the protein CASSQDAGAPNEKLFF.

This clonotype was seen at least ten times. The chain joins TRBV18 to TRBJ2-7; possible D gene TRBD1, 6 bases. The CDR3 loop spans 14 amino acids. Germline lookup yields CDR1 KGHSH and CDR2 LQKENI. Trimming removed 3 bases at V and 3 bases at J, with 12 bases between. The CDR3 nucleotides are TGTGCCAGCTCACCGAGGACAGCGAGCTACGAGCAGTACTTC. This gives the protein CASSPRTASYEQYF.

The chain couples TRBV5-1 to TRBJ2-2; D ambiguous. There are 17 residues in the CDR3. The germline V and J ends were trimmed by 0 bases and 7 bases, with 19 bases remaining between them. CDR1 and CDR2 (germline): SGHRS, YFSETQ. In DNA form, the CDR3 reads TGCGCCAGCAGCTTGGAGGGCCCCGAAGGATTAAACGGGGAGCTGTTTTTT. This translates into CASSLEGPEGLNGELFF.

This clonotype has ten or more counts. The rearrangement uses TRBV3-1 and TRBJ2-2; tentative D call: TRBD2 (5 bases). The germline CDR1 and CDR2 sequences are LGHDT and YNNKEL (reference sequence). V was cut by 8 bases and J by 4 bases, with 11 bases left in between. This CDR3 contains 13 residues. The CDR3 DNA reads as TGTGCCAGCTCACCACGGGGCACCGGGGAGCTGTTTTTT. This sequence encodes CASSPRGTGELFF. Based on the CDR3 plus reference TRBV3-1 and TRBJ2-2, the full variable domain is DTAVSQTPKYLVTQMGNDKSIKCEQNLGHDTMYWYKQDSKKFLKIMFSYNNKELIINETVPNRFSPKSPDKAHLNLHINSLELGDSAVYFCASSPRGTGELFFGEGSRLTVL.

The CDR3 reads CASSSGLAVVYEQYF. The CDR3 nucleotides read TGTGCCAGCAGCTCCGGACTAGCCGTAGTCTACGAGCAGTACTTC. J is TRBJ2-7 and V is TRBV11-2; 8 bases align to TRBD2. Germline assignment: CDR1 SGHAT and CDR2 FQNNGV. V was clipped by 4 bases and J by 3 bases; unmatched bases: 8. The CDR3 contains 15 residues.